The sequence of this T cell receptor beta chain was determined in a study of Ad26.COV2.S vaccination and SARS-CoV-2 variants. The CDR3 has 16 amino acids. The V gene's germline CDR1 is LGHNA and CDR2 YNFKEQ. V was clipped by 1 base and J by 3 bases, with 15 bases between them. Here immunoSEQ multiplex PCR was the method, and the copy in TCRdb shows in-frame clones only, minus some. Counted here are around 450,000 clones, roughly 87% occurring once; the ten biggest clones make up 2.5%. Treatment: roughly 20 received Ad26.COV2.S at low or high dose, single or two shots; about 5 received placebo; per-sample allocation not given. Repertoires come from day 63 after the first vaccine or placebo injection.

The J gene is TRBJ1-1, the V gene TRBV4-2; D gene unclear. This receptor was identified in a person aged 18 to 59 who received the Ad26.COV2.S COVID-19 vaccine or a placebo. The sample in question was peripheral blood, obtained in a trial of Ad26.COV2.S vaccine versus placebo. CDR3 sequence reads: CASSQATIYEDTEAFF. CDR3 DNA: TGTGCCAGCAGCCAAGCGACGATATATGAAGACACTGAAGCTTTCTTT.